This TCR beta chain emerged from a study of neurological immune-mediated disorders. General study findings and limits: Healthy controls had more TCR clonal expansion than multiple sclerosis, which showed the least, whereas HTLV-1-associated myelopathy showed the most.

From 15-18 subjects, every sequencing run obtained over 190 million TCR-beta sequences. A single record per CDR3 protein comes from TCRdb applying MiXCR to the 5' RACE reads. Of tens of thousands of distinct CDR3 sequences listed, 3% to 4% were seen once; the top ten hold around 2.1%. Germline CDR1 reads SGDLS; CDR2 reads YYNGEE. V was trimmed by 0 bases and J by 7 bases, leaving 14 bases between them. The CDR3 is made up of 14 amino acids. This clonotype was observed at least ten times. Its antigen remains unidentified. The gene calls are TRBV9 and TRBJ2-7; D might be TRBD2 (5 bases). The TCR originated in a woman in her fifties or sixties with multiple sclerosis. Sample: PBMCs. CDR3 sequence: CASSVGSGGLEQYF. The CDR3 coding sequence is TGTGCCAGCAGCGTAGGGTCTGGAGGTTTGGAGCAGTACTTC.